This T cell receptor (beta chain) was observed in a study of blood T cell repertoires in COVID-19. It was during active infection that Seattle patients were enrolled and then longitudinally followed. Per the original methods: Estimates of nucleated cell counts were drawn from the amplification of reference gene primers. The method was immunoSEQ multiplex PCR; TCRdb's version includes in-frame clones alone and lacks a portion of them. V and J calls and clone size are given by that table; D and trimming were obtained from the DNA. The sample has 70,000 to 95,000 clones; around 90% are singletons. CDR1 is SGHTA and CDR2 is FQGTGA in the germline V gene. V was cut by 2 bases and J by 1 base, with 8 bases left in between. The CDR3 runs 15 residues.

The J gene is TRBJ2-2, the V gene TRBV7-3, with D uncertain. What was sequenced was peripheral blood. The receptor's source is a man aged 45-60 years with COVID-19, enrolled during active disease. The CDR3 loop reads CASSLWRGNTGELFF. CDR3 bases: TGTGCCAGCAGCTTATGGAGAGGGAACACCGGGGAGCTGTTTTTT.